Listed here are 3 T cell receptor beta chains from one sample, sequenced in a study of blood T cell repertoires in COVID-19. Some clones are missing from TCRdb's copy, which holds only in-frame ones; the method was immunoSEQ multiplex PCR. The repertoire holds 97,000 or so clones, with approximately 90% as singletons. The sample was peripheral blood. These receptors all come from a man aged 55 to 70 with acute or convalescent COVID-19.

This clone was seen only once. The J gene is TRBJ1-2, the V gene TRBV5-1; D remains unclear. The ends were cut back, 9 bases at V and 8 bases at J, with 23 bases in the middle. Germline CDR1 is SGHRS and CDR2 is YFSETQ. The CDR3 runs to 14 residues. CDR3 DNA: TGCGCCACCCAGGCGGGAGACCGAGAGGGAGGCTACACCTTC. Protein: CATQAGDREGGYTF.

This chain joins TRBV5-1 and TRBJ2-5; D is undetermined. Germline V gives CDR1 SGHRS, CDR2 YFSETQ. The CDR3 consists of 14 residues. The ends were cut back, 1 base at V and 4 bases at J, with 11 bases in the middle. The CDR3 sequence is CASSLRQVVETQYF. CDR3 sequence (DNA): TGCGCCAGCAGCTTGCGGCAGGTTGTAGAGACCCAGTACTTC.

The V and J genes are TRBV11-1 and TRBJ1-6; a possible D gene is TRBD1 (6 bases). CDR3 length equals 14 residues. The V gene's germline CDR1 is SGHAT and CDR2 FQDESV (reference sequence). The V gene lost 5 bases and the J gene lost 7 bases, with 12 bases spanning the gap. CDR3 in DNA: TGTGCCAGCAGCCCCCTCGACAGGAATTCACCCCTCCACTTT. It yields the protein CASSPLDRNSPLHF. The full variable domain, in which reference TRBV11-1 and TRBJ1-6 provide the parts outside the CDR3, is EAEVAQSPRYKITEKSQAVAFWCDPISGHATLYWYRQILGQGPELLVQFQDESVVDDSQLPKDRFSAERLKGVDSTLKIQPAELGDSAMYLCASSPLDRNSPLHFGNGTRLTVT.